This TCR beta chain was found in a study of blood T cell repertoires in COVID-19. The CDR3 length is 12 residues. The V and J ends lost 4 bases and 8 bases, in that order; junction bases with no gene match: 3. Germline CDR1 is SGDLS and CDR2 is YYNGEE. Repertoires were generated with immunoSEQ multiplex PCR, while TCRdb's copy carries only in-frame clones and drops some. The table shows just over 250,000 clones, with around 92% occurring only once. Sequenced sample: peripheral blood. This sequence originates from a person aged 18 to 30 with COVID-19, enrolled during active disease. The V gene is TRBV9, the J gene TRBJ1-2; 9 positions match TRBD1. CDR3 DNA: TGTGCCAGCAGCAGCGGACAGGGGGGCTACACCTTC. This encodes CASSSGQGGYTF.